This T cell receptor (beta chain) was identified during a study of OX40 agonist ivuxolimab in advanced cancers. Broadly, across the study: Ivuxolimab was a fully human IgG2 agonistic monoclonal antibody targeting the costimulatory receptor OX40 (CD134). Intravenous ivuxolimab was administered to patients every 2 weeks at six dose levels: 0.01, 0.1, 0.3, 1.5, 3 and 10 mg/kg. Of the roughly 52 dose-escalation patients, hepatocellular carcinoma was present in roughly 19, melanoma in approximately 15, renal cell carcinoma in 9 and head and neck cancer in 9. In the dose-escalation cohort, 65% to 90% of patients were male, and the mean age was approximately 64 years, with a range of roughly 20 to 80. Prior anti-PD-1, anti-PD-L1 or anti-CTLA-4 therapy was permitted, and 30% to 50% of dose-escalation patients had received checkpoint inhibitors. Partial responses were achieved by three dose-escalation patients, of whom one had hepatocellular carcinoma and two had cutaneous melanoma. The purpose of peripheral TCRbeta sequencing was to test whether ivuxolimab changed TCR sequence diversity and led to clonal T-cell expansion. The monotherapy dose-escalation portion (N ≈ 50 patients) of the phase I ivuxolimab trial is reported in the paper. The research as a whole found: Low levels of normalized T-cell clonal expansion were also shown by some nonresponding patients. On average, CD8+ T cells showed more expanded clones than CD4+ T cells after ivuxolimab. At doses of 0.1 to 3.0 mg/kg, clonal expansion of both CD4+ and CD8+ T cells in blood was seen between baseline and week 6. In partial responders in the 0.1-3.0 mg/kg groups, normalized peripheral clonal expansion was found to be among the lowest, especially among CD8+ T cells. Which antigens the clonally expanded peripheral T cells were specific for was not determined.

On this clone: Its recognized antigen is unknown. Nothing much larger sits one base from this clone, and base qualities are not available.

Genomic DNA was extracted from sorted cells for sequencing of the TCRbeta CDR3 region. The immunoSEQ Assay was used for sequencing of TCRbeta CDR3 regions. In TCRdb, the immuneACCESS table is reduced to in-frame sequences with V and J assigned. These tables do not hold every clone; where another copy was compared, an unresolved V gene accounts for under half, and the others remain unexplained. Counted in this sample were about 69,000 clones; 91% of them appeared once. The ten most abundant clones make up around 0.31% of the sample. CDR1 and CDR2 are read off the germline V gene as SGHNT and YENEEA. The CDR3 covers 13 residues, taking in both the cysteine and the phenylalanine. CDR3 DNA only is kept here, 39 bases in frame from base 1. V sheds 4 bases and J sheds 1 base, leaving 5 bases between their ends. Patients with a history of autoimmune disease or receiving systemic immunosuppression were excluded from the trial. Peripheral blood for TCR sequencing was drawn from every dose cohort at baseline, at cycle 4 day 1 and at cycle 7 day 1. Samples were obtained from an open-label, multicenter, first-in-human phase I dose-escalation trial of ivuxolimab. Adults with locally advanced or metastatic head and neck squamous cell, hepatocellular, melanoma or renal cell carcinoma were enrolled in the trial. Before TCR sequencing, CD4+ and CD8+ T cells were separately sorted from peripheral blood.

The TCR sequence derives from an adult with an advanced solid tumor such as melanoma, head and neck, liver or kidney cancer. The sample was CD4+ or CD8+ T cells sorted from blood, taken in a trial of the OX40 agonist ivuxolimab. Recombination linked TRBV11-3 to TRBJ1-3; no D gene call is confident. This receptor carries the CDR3 CASSYESGNTIYF. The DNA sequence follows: TGTGCCAGCAGCTACGAATCTGGAAACACCATATATTTT.